Following are 31 T cell receptor beta chains from one sample sequenced in a study of T cell repertoires in cytomegalovirus infection. MiXCR, run by TCRdb on the reads, gives a single entry per CDR3 protein. The table records 150,000 to 200,000 distinct CDR3 sequences, roughly 20% of them present only once. Source material: PBMCs. These receptors were obtained from a human donor in good health (CMV status not recorded). Some clones in this sample may be carry-over from other donors' samples.

A few counts support this clonotype. The chain employs TRBV6-2 or TRBV6-3 and TRBJ1-4; unclear D gene. The CDR3 runs 13 residues. Trimming took off 9 bases at V and 4 bases at J, with 12 bases between the two ends. Per germline, CDR1 MNHEY and CDR2 SVGEGT. For the CDR3, the DNA is TGTGCCAGTCAGAGGACGAATAATGAAAAACTGTTTTTT. Translation: CASQRTNNEKLFF.

This clonotype was observed a handful of times. CDR3 sequence reads: CASSFGTGESYGYTF. The CDR3 coding sequence is TGTGCCAGCAGCTTCGGGACAGGGGAATCGTATGGCTACACCTTC. V is TRBV7-9 and J is TRBJ1-2, with 10 nucleotides matching TRBD1. V lost 3 bases, J lost 5 bases, and 6 bases stayed unmatched. In germline, CDR1 is SEHNR, CDR2 FQNEAQ (reference sequence). CDR3 length: 15 residues.

This rearrangement joins TRBV24-1 to TRBJ2-3; D is possibly TRBD1 or TRBD2 (7 bases each). The germline V gene has CDR1 KGHDR and CDR2 SFDVKD. The germline V and J ends were trimmed by 8 bases and 3 bases, with 20 bases remaining between them. The CDR3 spans 16 residues. CDR3 sequence: CATNQGRQGGTDTQYF. The CDR3 nucleotides read TGTGCCACCAATCAGGGTCGGCAGGGGGGGACAGATACGCAGTATTTT.

This clonotype showed up just a few times. The chain employs TRBV29-1 and TRBJ2-3; no clear D gene. The V gene's germline CDR1 is SQVTM and CDR2 ANQGSEA. Trimming left V 1 base short and J 1 base short, with 6 bases between. The CDR3 is 13 amino acids. The CDR3 nucleotides read TGCAGCGTTGAAGGTTCCGGCACAGATACGCAGTATTTT. It is translated as CSVEGSGTDTQYF.

This chain uses TRBV27 with TRBJ2-7, with 7 bases that match TRBD1. The ends lost 10 bases at V and 3 bases at J; junction bases unmatched: 6. The CDR3 runs to 12 residues. CDR1 and CDR2 from the germline V gene are MNHEY and SMNVEV (reference sequence). Written as DNA, the CDR3 is TGTGCCACCCGAACAGGGGTCTACGAGCAGTACTTC. This codes for CATRTGVYEQYF.

CDR3 residues: CASSQRLAGDEQYF. The DNA for the CDR3 is TGCGCCAGCAGTCAAAGACTAGCGGGAGACGAGCAGTACTTC. V and J are TRBV23-1 and TRBJ2-7; TRBD2 aligns across 12 bases. Being an ORF, TRBV23-1 has a function that is uncertain. With 2 bases clipped from V and 5 bases from J, the junction kept 1 base outside the gene matches. The CDR3 is 14 amino acids.

The V and J genes are TRBV28 and TRBJ1-1; 11 nucleotides line up with TRBD1. The CDR3 consists of 15 residues. The V gene's germline CDR1 is MDHEN and CDR2 SYDVKM. Germline trimming cut 6 bases from V and 5 bases from J; bases unmatched to any gene: 8. CDR3 nucleotide sequence: TGTGCCAGCAGCTGGGACAGGGGGAGACGGACTGAAGCTTTCTTT. It yields the protein CASSWDRGRRTEAFF.

The rearrangement links TRBV29-1 to TRBJ2-7; D not resolved. The CDR3 spans 13 residues. Germline CDR1 reads SQVTM; CDR2 reads ANQGSEA. Trimming stripped 6 bases from V and 6 bases from J, with 18 bases between. The CDR3 region has the DNA TGCAGCGTGGCCCCTTCTAAGGGTGGCGAGCAGTACTTC. Its protein is CSVAPSKGGEQYF.

The chain carries TRBV5-1 and TRBJ2-5; D gene unclear. CDR1 and CDR2 (germline): SGHRS, YFSETQ. This CDR3 has 14 amino acids. The V end lost 0 bases, the J end lost 1 base, and 7 bases lay between the germline ends. The CDR3 DNA reads TGCGCCAGCAGCTTGGGTTTAGGCCAAGAGACCCAGTACTTC. This sequence encodes CASSLGLGQETQYF.

This chain's CDR3 is CASSQRPSQETQYF. Written as DNA, the CDR3 is TGCGCCAGCAGCCAAAGACCGAGCCAAGAGACCCAGTACTTC. The V and J genes are TRBV4-1 and TRBJ2-5; D is ambiguous. Germline CDR1 is MGHRA and CDR2 is YSYEKL. This CDR3 has 14 amino acids. Trimming took 2 bases from V and 1 from J, leaving 8 bases between them.

J is TRBJ1-5 and V is TRBV19; TRBD1 might be the D (5 bases). The ends were cut back, 7 bases at V and 3 bases at J, with 16 bases in the middle. Per the germline V gene, CDR1 is LNHDA and CDR2 is SQIVND (reference sequence). The CDR3 has 15 residues. The chain's CDR3 is CASKGDRTINQPQHF. CDR3 coding DNA: TGTGCCAGTAAAGGAGACAGAACGATCAATCAGCCCCAGCATTTT.

The V and J genes are TRBV27 and TRBJ1-2, with a possible D match to TRBD1 (5 bases). Germline V lookup: CDR1 MNHEY, CDR2 SMNVEV (reference sequence). The CDR3 runs to 13 residues. V lost 5 bases and J lost 2, with 9 bases in between. The CDR3 DNA follows: TGTGCCAGCAGTCCCAGGGAAAACTATGGCTACACCTTC. Its translation is CASSPRENYGYTF.

This sequence joins TRBV29-1 and TRBJ2-3; no firm D call. The CDR3 spans 11 residues. V gave up 1 base and J gave up 6 bases, with 5 bases separating them. The germline V gene encodes CDR1 SQVTM and CDR2 ANQGSEA. The CDR3 region is CSVEGLDTQYF. CDR3 coding DNA: TGCAGCGTTGAAGGACTGGATACGCAGTATTTT.

This clonotype came up many times. This chain links TRBV7-3 with TRBJ2-5, with TRBD2 identical over 8 bases. Germline values: CDR1 SGHTA, CDR2 FQGTGA. The J segment lost 5 bases and the V segment lost 5 bases, leaving 10 bases of the junction unmatched. The CDR3 spans 15 residues. CDR3 sequence reads: CASSPVAGGRETQYF. For the CDR3, the DNA is TGTGCCAGCAGCCCCGTCGCGGGGGGCCGGGAGACCCAGTACTTC.

This clonotype occurred many times. This rearrangement joins TRBV11-2 to TRBJ2-7; TRBD1 is a possible D gene (7 bases). Germline V gene lookup returns CDR1 SGHAT and CDR2 FQNNGV. The CDR3 contains 14 residues. Trimming stripped 1 base from V and 2 bases from J, with 9 bases between. The CDR3 spells CASSLGGTAYEQYF. The CDR3 DNA reads as TGTGCCAGCAGCTTAGGCGGGACAGCCTACGAGCAGTACTTC.

Only a few counts were recorded for this clonotype. V usage is TRBV12-3 or TRBV12-4 and J usage is TRBJ1-2; TRBD1 aligns across 11 bases. V was clipped by 4 bases and J by 6 bases; unmatched bases: 4. This CDR3 has 14 residues. CDR3: CASSWTGGSNGYTF. The CDR3 nucleotides read TGTGCCAGCAGTTGGACAGGGGGCTCAAATGGCTACACCTTC.

This clonotype was observed at least ten times. V usage is TRBV28 and J usage is TRBJ2-1, with 13 bases lining up with TRBD2. Germline V gene lookup returns CDR1 MDHEN and CDR2 SYDVKM. After removal of 7 bases from V and 4 bases from J, the junction contained 10 bases not matched to a gene. This CDR3 is 17 amino acids long. CDR3 DNA sequence: TGTGCCAGCATACCGGGACTAGCGGGAATCGGTTACAATGAGCAGTTCTTC. Translating it yields CASIPGLAGIGYNEQFF.

This clonotype was observed at least ten times. The CDR3 DNA sequence: TGTGCCAGCAAGGGTGACGAGAGGAACACTGAAGCTTTCTTT. Its protein product is CASKGDERNTEAFF. The genes are TRBV6-4 and TRBJ1-1; no reliable D call. The CDR3 loop spans 14 amino acids. With 7 bases removed from V and 1 base from J, the gap between germline ends came to 13 bases. The germline V gene has CDR1 MRHNA and CDR2 SNTAGT.

J is TRBJ1-3 and V is TRBV5-1, with D unclear. The ends were cut back, 6 bases at V and 4 bases at J, with 8 bases in the middle. Germline lookup yields CDR1 SGHRS and CDR2 YFSETQ. This CDR3 is built from 12 residues. CDR3 protein: CASTDNGNTIYF. CDR3 DNA sequence: TGCGCCAGCACTGACAACGGAAACACCATATATTTT.

This clonotype has only a few counts. The chain joins TRBV6-6 to TRBJ2-2; 10 bases are a match to TRBD2. CDR1 is MNHNY, CDR2 SVGAGI, per germline (reference sequence). The CDR3 extends over 17 amino acids. After removal of 6 bases from V and 6 bases from J, the junction contained 13 bases not matched to a gene. The CDR3 here is CASRPRGGSGGAGELFF. The CDR3 DNA reads as TGTGCCAGCAGACCCCGAGGAGGGAGCGGGGGGGCCGGGGAGCTGTTTTTT.

This clonotype was found a few times. V usage is TRBV27 and J usage is TRBJ2-7; no reliable D call. This CDR3 has 13 amino acids. Germline V CDR1 and CDR2: MNHEY, SMNVEV (reference sequence). V was cut by 3 bases and J by 5 bases, with 11 bases left in between. The CDR3 DNA reads as TGTGCCAGCAGTTTTAGGTCGACCGACGAGCAGTACTTC. The encoded protein is CASSFRSTDEQYF.

This clonotype turned up a few times. The chain employs TRBV6-4 and TRBJ2-5, with 7 bases matching TRBD1. The CDR3 has 15 amino acids. With V trimmed by 2 bases and J by 2 bases, 5 bases remained unmatched. Per germline, CDR1 MRHNA and CDR2 SNTAGT. CDR3 in amino acids: CASSDRTGLQETQYF. The CDR3 bases are TGTGCCAGCAGTGACCGGACAGGCCTTCAAGAGACCCAGTACTTC.

This clonotype has a count of ten or more. This chain uses TRBV19 with TRBJ2-5, with TRBD2 matching over 8 bases. The CDR3 has 15 residues. The V gene end was trimmed by 7 bases and the J gene end by 5 bases; junction bases not matched to a gene: 12. The V gene's germline CDR1 is LNHDA and CDR2 SQIVND (reference sequence). CDR3 loop: CASTLRASGPETQYF. In DNA, the CDR3 is TGTGCCAGTACATTACGGGCTAGCGGGCCGGAGACCCAGTACTTC.

This sequence joins TRBV12-5 and TRBJ1-5, with 10 bases identical to TRBD1. V was clipped by 4 bases and J by 1 base; unmatched bases: 1. Germline lookup yields CDR1 LGHNT and CDR2 FRNRAP. The CDR3 consists of 15 residues. CDR3 protein: CASGSGQGSNQPQHF. The CDR3 bases are TGTGCTAGTGGTTCGGGACAGGGGAGCAATCAGCCCCAGCATTTT.

This clonotype was seen more than once but under ten times. The chain couples TRBV28 to TRBJ1-4; D is ambiguous. Germline V gene lookup returns CDR1 MDHEN and CDR2 SYDVKM. V was shortened by 7 bases and J by 0 bases, with 15 bases between the two germline ends. CDR3 length: 16 amino acids. For the CDR3, the DNA is TGTGCCAGCACCCGTCGGCTACAGTCAACTAATGAAAAACTGTTTTTT. Its protein product is CASTRRLQSTNEKLFF.

This clonotype was counted at least ten times. This sequence joins TRBV14 and TRBJ2-5, with TRBD2 as a possible D gene (6 bases). The V and J ends lost 1 base and 2 bases respectively, with 14 bases between them. Germline V gene sequence: CDR1 SGHDN, CDR2 FVKESK. The CDR3 contains 16 residues. CDR3 amino acids: CASSQGTGLGQETQYF. The CDR3 nucleotides read TGTGCCAGCAGCCAAGGGACGGGACTCGGACAAGAGACCCAGTACTTC.

This chain links TRBV28 with TRBJ1-5; no firm D call. CDR1 is MDHEN and CDR2 is SYDVKM in the germline V gene. Trimming cost V 4 bases and J 1 base, with 8 bases left between them. The CDR3 loop spans 14 amino acids. CDR3 in amino acids: CASSWPESNQPQHF. The CDR3 nucleotides read TGTGCCAGCAGTTGGCCGGAGAGCAATCAGCCCCAGCATTTT.

This clonotype was counted ten times or more. The V gene is TRBV7-9, the J gene TRBJ2-2; D is possibly TRBD1 or TRBD2 (5 bases each). V lost 3 bases, J lost 1 base, and 18 bases lay in between. Germline V gene data show CDR1 as SEHNR and CDR2 as FQNEAQ (reference sequence). This CDR3 is built from 18 residues. CDR3 amino acids: CASSFIKVRDQNTGELFF. In DNA form, the CDR3 reads TGTGCCAGCAGCTTCATAAAAGTCAGGGACCAGAACACCGGGGAGCTGTTTTTT. Combining the CDR3 with reference TRBV7-9 and TRBJ2-2 gives the whole variable domain DTGVSQNPRHKITKRGQNVTFRCDPISEHNRLYWYRQTLGQGPEFLTYFQNEAQLEKSRLLSDRFSAERPKGSFSTLEIQRTEQGDSAMYLCASSFIKVRDQNTGELFFGEGSRLTVL.

This clonotype appeared a few times. This chain's CDR3 is CASSLQGFTGELFF. For the CDR3, the DNA is TGTGCCAGCAGTTTACAGGGGTTCACCGGGGAGCTGTTTTTT. This chain uses TRBV12-3 or TRBV12-4 with TRBJ2-2, with D tentatively TRBD1 (6 bases). The V end was cut by 2 bases, the J end by 4 bases, with 8 bases between. This CDR3 is built from 14 residues.

The chain joins TRBV2 to TRBJ1-1; unclear D gene. Germline V gives CDR1 SNHLY, CDR2 FYNNEI. The ends were cut back, 3 bases at V and 0 bases at J, with 11 bases in the middle. The CDR3 totals 15 residues. The CDR3 DNA is TGTGCCAGCAGTGACACCAATAGGATGAACACTGAAGCTTTCTTT. Its translation: CASSDTNRMNTEAFF.

The chain uses TRBV29-1 and TRBJ1-2; D perhaps matches TRBD1 (5 bases). Germline V gene sequence: CDR1 SQVTM, CDR2 ANQGSEA. The V and J ends lost 7 bases and 4 bases respectively, with 13 bases between them. This CDR3 has 12 residues. The CDR3 is CSATGTSYGYTF. CDR3 DNA sequence: TGCAGCGCCACCGGGACCTCCTATGGCTACACCTTC.